A selection of T cell receptor beta chains follows, all from one sample in a study of human T cells and chemical hapten exposure. TCRdb reprocessed the RACE reads with MiXCR, giving one entry per CDR3 protein. The sample consists of some 400,000 distinct CDR3 sequences, less than 6.5% of them appearing once. The source material was whole blood, sampled in connection with sensitization to the hapten diphenylcyclopropenone (DPC). The receptor source for this set is a woman aged 45-65 years with alopecia areata. Some clones in this sample may be carry-over from other donors' samples. Both conserved end residues are part of each CDR3. D genes are given only for firm matches. The size of a clone is reported for some rows only, either as once, few or many, or as a class for expanded clones.

>TRBD1|TRBJ1-2|TRBV28|many
TGTGCCAGCAGATTACAGGGGGACTATGGCTACACCTTC
CASRLQGDYGYTF
>NA|TRBJ2-4|TRBV5-6|few
TGTGCCAGCAGAGTCTGGGGGGCCAAAAACATTCAGTACTTC
CASRVWGAKNIQYF
>NA|TRBJ2-5|TRBV5-1|NA
TGCGCCAGCAGCCCCTTAATGCCAGGGGAGACCCAGTACTTC
CASSPLMPGETQYF
>NA|TRBJ2-6|TRBV12-3/TRBV12-4|few
TGTGCCAGCAGTGCCGGATCCTCTGGGGCCAACGTCCTGACTTTC
CASSAGSSGANVLTF
>NA|TRBJ1-2|TRBV6-5|few
TGTGCCAGCAGTTACTCGAATTCAGGGTATGGCTACACCTTC
CASSYSNSGYGYTF
>NA|TRBJ1-1|TRBV29-1|many
TGCAGCGCCTACCCTCCGACGGTGAACACTGAAGCTTTCTTT
CSAYPPTVNTEAFF
>NA|TRBJ2-2|TRBV28|few
TGTGCCAGCAGGACACGTGGGAACACCGGGGAGCTGTTTTTT
CASRTRGNTGELFF
>NA|TRBJ2-2|TRBV5-1|many
TGCGCCAGCAGCCGTGTTGCGGGGGCGACCGGGGAGCTGTTTTTT
CASSRVAGATGELFF
>NA|TRBJ2-2|TRBV5-4|NA
TGTGCCAGCAGCTCGGCGATAAACACCGGGGAGCTGTTTTTT
CASSSAINTGELFF
>TRBD1|TRBJ1-1|TRBV27|few
TGTGCCAGCAGTCCCTTAATGACAGGGGGCCGTGGTGAAGCTTTCTTT
CASSPLMTGGRGEAFF
>TRBD2|TRBJ2-5|TRBV3-1|NA
TGTGCCAGCAGCCCCTCACTAGCGACCCAAGAGACCCAGTACTTC
CASSPSLATQETQYF
>NA|TRBJ2-7|TRBV29-1|many
TGCAGCGTTGAATTTGGGTCCTACTACGAGCAGTACTTC
CSVEFGSYYEQYF
>TRBD2|TRBJ2-3|TRBV6-6|many
TGTGCCAGCAGTTACTCGCCAGCGGGGGCCACAGATACGCAGTATTTT
CASSYSPAGATDTQYF
>NA|TRBJ2-5|TRBV5-1|many
TGCGCCAGCAGCTTGCTGGGGGAAGAGACCCAGTACTTC
CASSLLGEETQYF
>NA|TRBJ2-1|TRBV7-2|few
TGTGCCAGCAGCTTAGGACAGAACTACAATGAGCAGTTCTTC
CASSLGQNYNEQFF
>TRBD1|TRBJ2-4|TRBV27|few
TGTGCCAGCAGCCCTCAACCCCAGGGGGACATTCAGTACTTC
CASSPQPQGDIQYF
>NA|TRBJ1-4|TRBV29-1|few
TGCAGCGTTGATCTGGAGCGAGAAAAACTGTTTTTT
CSVDLEREKLFF
>NA|TRBJ1-1|TRBV11-2|NA
TGTGCCAGCAGCGCTCAGGGCATACTGAACACTGAAGCTTTCTTT
CASSAQGILNTEAFF
>NA|TRBJ1-2|TRBV11-2|many
TGTGCCAGCAGAGGACCGTCAAACATGTATGGCTACACCTTC
CASRGPSNMYGYTF
>NA|TRBJ2-7|TRBV5-6|few
TGTGCCAGCAGTCACGGCCCCTCCGAGCAGTACTTC
CASSHGPSEQYF
>TRBD2|TRBJ2-1|TRBV5-5|many
TGTGCCAGCAGCTTCGTTCTAGCGGCGGGGTTTGATGAGCAGTTCTTC
CASSFVLAAGFDEQFF
>TRBD1|TRBJ1-2|TRBV18|NA
TGTGCCAGCTCACCAAGTCCCGGGACAGGGGGCCTGGACGGCTACACCTTC
CASSPSPGTGGLDGYTF
>TRBD1|TRBJ1-1|TRBV5-1|NA
TGCGCCAGCTCGAGGACCCAGGGGACAGGGAACACTGAAGCTTTCTTT
CASSRTQGTGNTEAFF
>TRBD1|TRBJ1-5|TRBV6-5|many
TGTGCCAGCAGTTCCTCCAGGGGGAATCAGCCCCAGCATTTT
CASSSSRGNQPQHF
>NA|TRBJ2-3|TRBV7-8|NA
TGTGCCAGCAGCAGTCTACCGGGGGGCCCAGATACGCAGTATTTT
CASSSLPGGPDTQYF
>NA|TRBJ1-1|TRBV29-1|NA
TGCAGCGTTGAAGAGGGGTCGACAGCAAACCATGAAGCTTTCTTT
CSVEEGSTANHEAFF
>NA|TRBJ2-1|TRBV29-1|NA
TGCAGCGTTGAGTTGCATGAGCAGTTCTTC
CSVELHEQFF
>TRBD1|TRBJ1-1|TRBV3-1|few
TGTGCCAGCAGCCGTCTGGAGGCAGGGGGCTGGAAGGACACTGAAGCTTTCTTT
CASSRLEAGGWKDTEAFF
>NA|TRBJ1-1|TRBV6-5|NA
TGTGCCAGCAGTTACTCGTCAGGGGTGAACACTGAAGCTTTCTTT
CASSYSSGVNTEAFF
>NA|TRBJ1-5|TRBV12-3/TRBV12-4|few
TGTGCCAGCAGCTCAAGGCGGCTAAGAGCTCAGCCCCAGCATTTT
CASSSRRLRAQPQHF
>TRBD2|TRBJ2-7|TRBV2|few
TGTGCCAGCAGTGAAGCGCTTCAGGCTAGCGGGGATTACGAGCAGTACTTC
CASSEALQASGDYEQYF
>TRBD2|TRBJ2-1|TRBV29-1|many
TGCAGCGCCTTCACTAGCGGGAGAGGGGATGAGCAGTTCTTC
CSAFTSGRGDEQFF
>NA|TRBJ2-4|TRBV2|many
TGTGCCAGCAGTGACAGGGCGACCAAAAACATTCAGTACTTC
CASSDRATKNIQYF
>TRBD1|TRBJ2-7|TRBV12-3/TRBV12-4|many
TGTGCCAGCAGCAAGGGACAGTTTAAGGGGCAGTACTTC
CASSKGQFKGQYF
>NA|TRBJ1-3|TRBV12-3/TRBV12-4|NA
TGTGCCGGGTACGGGGACCTCTCTGGAAACACCATATATTTT
CAGYGDLSGNTIYF
>TRBD1|TRBJ2-3|TRBV29-1|few
TGCAGCGTTGACAGGGGGCAAGCAGATACGCAGTATTTT
CSVDRGQADTQYF
>NA|TRBJ1-5|TRBV4-2|many
TGTGCCAGCAGCCAAGATCGGGCCCCAGGTCAGCCCCAGCATTTT
CASSQDRAPGQPQHF
>TRBD1|TRBJ1-1|TRBV18|many
TGTGCCAGCTCACCGGGACAGGAGGCTGAAGCTTTCTTT
CASSPGQEAEAFF
>NA|TRBJ1-6|TRBV6-2/TRBV6-3|many
TGTGCCAGCAGTTACGGATCCGGGGGGAATTCACCCCTCCACTTT
CASSYGSGGNSPLHF
>NA|TRBJ1-2|TRBV7-9|NA
TGTGCCAGCAGCTTAGACTGGATAAGTTCTGACTATGGCTACACCTTC
CASSLDWISSDYGYTF
>NA|TRBJ2-7|TRBV7-6|many
TGTGCCAGCAGCTTAGAGGTAGGGACAAGCTACGAGCAGTACTTC
CASSLEVGTSYEQYF
>NA|TRBJ2-5|TRBV29-1|few
TGCAGCGTTTCCTATAAAGAGACCCAGTACTTC
CSVSYKETQYF
>TRBD1|TRBJ1-1|TRBV20-1|few
TGCAGTGCTCCAACGACAGGGGGCCTAATGAACACTGAAGCTTTCTTT
CSAPTTGGLMNTEAFF
>TRBD2|TRBJ2-2|TRBV24-1|few
TGTGCCACCAGTGATCCGGATACGGGACTAGCGGGAGGAACCGGGGAGCTGTTTTTT
CATSDPDTGLAGGTGELFF
>TRBD2|TRBJ2-4|TRBV9|few
TGTGCCAGCAGCGTGTCTAGCGGGAGGGCCGGTCCCAAAAACATTCAGTACTTC
CASSVSSGRAGPKNIQYF
>NA|TRBJ2-7|TRBV2|many
TGTGCCAGCAGTGAATTAACCGAGGAGCAGTACTTC
CASSELTEEQYF
>NA|TRBJ1-5|TRBV2|few
TGTGCCAGCAGTGCGGCAGGGGGCAATCAGCCCCAGCATTTT
CASSAAGGNQPQHF
>NA|TRBJ1-1|TRBV5-1|NA
TGCGCCAGCAGCCTAGAGTACAGGGCTTTGAACACTGAAGCTTTCTTT
CASSLEYRALNTEAFF
>NA|TRBJ1-6|TRBV27|NA
TGTGCCAGCAGTTTTCAGATTTATAATTCACCCCTCCACTTT
CASSFQIYNSPLHF
>TRBD2|TRBJ2-1|TRBV28|many
TGTGCCAGCAGTCCAATAGCGGGGGCAGGCTACAATGAGCAGTTCTTC
CASSPIAGAGYNEQFF
>NA|TRBJ1-3|TRBV5-5|NA
TGTGCCAGCAGCCAAGCCCCGAGCGGCTCTGGAAACACCATATATTTT
CASSQAPSGSGNTIYF
>TRBD1|TRBJ1-4|TRBV27|many
TGTGCCAGCACTCTTTCTGGGACAGGGAGTGAAAAACTGTTTTTT
CASTLSGTGSEKLFF
>TRBD2|TRBJ2-1|TRBV20-1|few
TGCAGTGCTAGACAAGGACTAGCGGGAGGGCGGGAGCAGTTCTTC
CSARQGLAGGREQFF
>NA|TRBJ2-1|TRBV29-1|many
TGCAGCGTTTCTAGATATGAGCAGTTCTTC
CSVSRYEQFF
>NA|TRBJ2-5|TRBV12-3/TRBV12-4|many
TGTGCCAGCAGACGAGACAGAGGAGAGACCCAGTACTTC
CASRRDRGETQYF
>NA|TRBJ2-7|TRBV7-9|many
TGTGCCAGCAGCTGGACAGCCTCCTACGAGCAGTACTTC
CASSWTASYEQYF
>NA|TRBJ2-7|TRBV11-2|NA
TGTGCCAGCAGCTTAGGACTTGCGTACTACGAGCAGTACTTC
CASSLGLAYYEQYF